This T cell receptor beta chain came from a study of PD-L1 blockade in urothelial cancer. Study background: Blood was tested 3 weeks (second dose) and 6 weeks into treatment. A median blood sample held about 140,000 T cells and more than 80,000 unique TCRs.

Trimming took 0 bases from V and 8 from J; bases not matched to a gene: 5. Per germline, CDR1 SGDLS and CDR2 YYNGEE. The CDR3 is made up of 14 amino acids. Indicated time point: pretreatment peripheral blood. Diagnoses among patients were locally advanced or metastatic urothelial carcinoma. The authors spiked synthetic TCR analog templates into each PCR. This table comes from immunoSEQ multiplex PCR, and its TCRdb copy is limited to in-frame clones, with some not included. The sample consists of around 71,000 clones, 70% to 90% of them appearing once. This clonotype originated in a man in his forties with urothelial cancer. Sequences were derived from PBMCs, sampled around atezolizumab (anti-PD-L1) treatment. This chain uses TRBV9 with TRBJ2-1; TRBD2 agrees at 7 bases. The CDR3 sequence: CASSVVGTKDEQFF. The CDR3 nucleotides are TGTGCCAGCAGCGTAGTGGGGACTAAGGATGAGCAGTTCTTC.